The rows below give T cell receptor beta chains drawn from one sample of a study of metastatic and nonmetastatic thyroid tumors. TCRdb re-processed the PCR reads through MiXCR. This sample has some 28,000 clones, with 20% to 30% found just once. Sequencing input: blood. The receptor set was obtained from a female donor with papillary thyroid cancer or a benign thyroid nodule (not recorded which). Some clones in this sample may be carry-over from other donors' samples. The CDR3 runs from the conserved cysteine through the conserved F or W. The D gene is left open where the match is weak. Clone size is not always given. Where it is, it says once, few, many or a class for expanded clones.

cdr3_nt,cdr3_aa,clone_size,j_call,cdr3_length,v_call,d_call
TGTGCCACCAGTGGGCAGACTAATGAGCAGTTCTTC,CATSGQTNEQFF,-,TRBJ2-1,12,TRBV24-1,-
TGTGCCAGCAGCCGGACAGAGAGAACCGGGGAGCTGTTTTTT,CASSRTERTGELFF,-,TRBJ2-2,14,TRBV6-2/TRBV6-3,-
TGCGCCAGCAGTTGTCAGGGGCGATACTATCAGTACTTC,CASSCQGRYYQYF,-,TRBJ2-7,13,TRBV5-1,-
TGTGTCAGCAGCGCCCGGACTAGCGGGAGAGTCGTCCCCTACAATGAGCAGTTCTTC,CVSSARTSGRVVPYNEQFF,once,TRBJ2-1,19,TRBV9,TRBD2
TGTGCCAGCAGGATCTCGGGACAGGGAATTGGGAACACCATATATTTT,CASRISGQGIGNTIYF,few,TRBJ1-3,16,TRBV6-1,TRBD1
TGTGCCAGCAGTTACAGCCTAAGCTCCTATAATTCACCCCTCCACTTT,CASSYSLSSYNSPLHF,few,TRBJ1-6,16,TRBV5-5,-
TGTGCCGCAGACATGATCCGCGATGGCTACACCTTC,CAADMIRDGYTF,-,TRBJ1-2,12,TRBV30,-
TGTGCCAGCAGCTTATGGGGCGGGAGCTCCTACGAGCAGTACTTC,CASSLWGGSSYEQYF,-,TRBJ2-7,15,TRBV11-3,TRBD2
TGTTCCAGCAGCCCTCTAGGGAGGGCGGTGAATGAGCAGTTCTTC,CSSSPLGRAVNEQFF,-,TRBJ2-1,15,TRBV11-1,TRBD2
TGTGCCAGCAGCGTCAACAGTGAGTCGCCGGGTGAAGCATTCTTT,CASSVNSESPGEAFF,once,TRBJ1-1,15,TRBV7-8,-
TGTGCCAGCAGCCAAGGACAGGGTAGAACCTACGAGCAGTACTTC,CASSQGQGRTYEQYF,-,TRBJ2-7,15,TRBV11-3,TRBD1
TGCGCCAGCAGCCACACTAGCGGGAGCGGGGAGACCCAGTACTTC,CASSHTSGSGETQYF,-,TRBJ2-5,15,TRBV4-3,TRBD2
TGTGCCAGCAGTGAAACAGGTGGCTACACCTTC,CASSETGGYTF,many,TRBJ1-2,11,TRBV25-1,-
TGTGCCAGTAGTCCTACGGCCTCCTACGAGCAGTACTTC,CASSPTASYEQYF,few,TRBJ2-7,13,TRBV19,-
TGCAGTGCTAATGACGGGGGTATGTCGCATATGAGCACAGAGACGCAGTACTTT,CSANDGGMSHMSTETQYF,once,TRBJ2-3,18,TRBV20-1,-
TGCGCCAGCAGAGCGGGCCCGAACACCGGGGAGCTGTTTTTT,CASRAGPNTGELFF,many,TRBJ2-2,14,TRBV5-1,-
TGTGCCAGCAGTTCACCAAGCGGGGGGGGATACGAGCAGTACTTC,CASSSPSGGGYEQYF,medium-sized,TRBJ2-7,15,TRBV6-2/TRBV6-3,TRBD2
TGTGCTAGTGGTTTGATAGGACTATCCAAAAGTGGCTACACCTTC,CASGLIGLSKSGYTF,few,TRBJ1-2,15,TRBV12-5,-
TGTGCCAGCAGTTACACTCGGGCAGGGCGAGCTTTCTTT,CASSYTRAGRAFF,many,TRBJ1-1,13,TRBV6-5,-
TGTGCCAGCAGTTTTGCGTCGCTCAGGGACCATTCACCCCTCCACTTT,CASSFASLRDHSPLHF,many,TRBJ1-6,16,TRBV28,-
TGTGCCAGCTCAGCAGTGGCTAGCGGCTACGAGCAGTACTTC,CASSAVASGYEQYF,medium-sized,TRBJ2-7,14,TRBV18,TRBD2
TGTGCCAGCAGTTTATTGGACAGGGCCCACTACGAGCAGTACTTC,CASSLLDRAHYEQYF,many,TRBJ2-7,15,TRBV27,TRBD1
TGTGCCAGCAGGGGGAGGCTAGCGGTTTCCTACGAGCAGTACTTC,CASRGRLAVSYEQYF,-,TRBJ2-7,15,TRBV6-1,TRBD2
TGTGCCATAGCGCGGAGCTCCTACAATGAGCAGTTCTTC,CAIARSSYNEQFF,many,TRBJ2-1,13,TRBV10-3,-
TGCAGCGTTGGGGAGACAGGGGTAGCTAGTAATGGCCACACCTTC,CSVGETGVASNGHTF,few,TRBJ1-2,15,TRBV29-1,TRBD1
TGTGCCAGCGGGGGACCCGGGGAGCTGTTTTTT,CASGGPGELFF,-,TRBJ2-2,11,TRBV12-3/TRBV12-4,-
TGTGCCAGCAGTTACTCTCATAATCTGGAGGCACAGTACTTC,CASSYSHNLEAQYF,few,TRBJ2-5,14,TRBV6-5,-
TGTGCCAGCAGAGGGGACAGAGACTATAATTCACCCCTCCACTTT,CASRGDRDYNSPLHF,many,TRBJ1-6,15,TRBV5-6,TRBD1
TGTGCCAGCAGTTTAACTTCAGATACGCAGTATTTT,CASSLTSDTQYF,many,TRBJ2-3,12,TRBV27,-
TGTGCCAGCAGCTTGTACGGGACTCCGTTAGAGACCCAGTACTTC,CASSLYGTPLETQYF,-,TRBJ2-5,15,TRBV5-8,-
TGTGCCAGCACCGCTAGCGGGCCGGGCAATGAGCAGTTCTTC,CASTASGPGNEQFF,many,TRBJ2-1,14,TRBV11-3,TRBD2